This T cell receptor (beta chain) appears in the sequencing data of a study of T cells in Graves' hyperthyroidism and ophthalmopathy. The source material, RNA transcripts, was used to amplify TCR beta CDR3 regions. HTBI primers were the set used in a first-round RT-PCR of the TCR CDR3. TCRdb ran MiXCR on the multiplex PCR reads and lists one entry per CDR3 protein. The table includes 550,000 to 650,000 distinct CDR3 sequences, about 14% detected once. There are many counts of this clonotype. The antigen is not known. The ends lost 5 bases at V and 7 bases at J; junction bases unmatched: 10. Germline lookup yields CDR1 LGHDT and CDR2 YNNKEL (reference sequence). CDR3 length: 15 amino acids. General observations from the study: The model's output predicted ophthalmopathy at a median of 6.5 months prior to onset.

The V gene is TRBV3-1, the J gene TRBJ2-1, with 8 bases matching TRBD2. This receptor was identified in a middle-aged woman with Graves' hyperthyroidism. What was sequenced was blood. The CDR3: CASSEGLAAVNEQFF. In DNA, the CDR3 is TGTGCCAGCAGCGAAGGACTAGCCGCGGTAAATGAGCAGTTCTTC.